Sequencing of this T cell receptor beta chain was carried out in a study of blood T cell repertoires in COVID-19. Per germline, CDR1 LGHNA and CDR2 YNFKEQ. Between the trimmed V and J ends, which lost 2 bases and 5 bases, there was a span of 14 bases. The CDR3 is 15 residues long. Profiled with immunoSEQ multiplex PCR; TCRdb holds only in-frame clones, not every one. This table holds roughly 150,000 clones, 87% found once. This chain uses TRBV4-2 with TRBJ2-3; the D gene is possibly TRBD2 (6 bases). This TCR derives from a woman in her seventies with COVID-19, enrolled during active disease. Sequencing used peripheral blood. CDR3 nucleotides: TGTGCCAGCAGCCAAATCGGCGGGGCCAGAGATACGCAGTATTTT. Its protein is CASSQIGGARDTQYF.